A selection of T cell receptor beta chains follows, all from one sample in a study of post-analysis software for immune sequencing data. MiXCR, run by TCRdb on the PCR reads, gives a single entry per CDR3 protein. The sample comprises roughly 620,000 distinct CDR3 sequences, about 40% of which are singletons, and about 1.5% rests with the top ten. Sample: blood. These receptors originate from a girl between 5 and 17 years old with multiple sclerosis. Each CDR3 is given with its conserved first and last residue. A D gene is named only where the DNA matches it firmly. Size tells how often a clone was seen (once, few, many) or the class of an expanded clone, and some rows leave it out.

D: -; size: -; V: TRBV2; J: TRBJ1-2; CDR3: CASSETWGPNYGYTF; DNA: TGTGCCAGCAGTGAGACCTGGGGTCCAAACTATGGCTACACCTTC
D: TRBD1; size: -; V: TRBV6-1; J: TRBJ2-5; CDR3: CASSEAHRRGWTGAETQYF; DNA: TGTGCCAGCAGTGAAGCGCATCGTCGGGGCTGGACAGGGGCGGAGACCCAGTACTTC
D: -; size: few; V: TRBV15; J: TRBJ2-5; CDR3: CATRSGMQETQYF; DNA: TGTGCCACCAGGTCAGGGATGCAAGAGACCCAGTACTTC
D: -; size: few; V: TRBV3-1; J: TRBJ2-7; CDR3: CASSQGPFEQYF; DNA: TGTGCCAGCAGCCAAGGCCCCTTCGAGCAGTACTTC
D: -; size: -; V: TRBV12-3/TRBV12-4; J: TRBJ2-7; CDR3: CASSPSRDISSYEQYF; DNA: TGTGCCAGCAGCCCCTCCAGGGACATTAGCTCCTACGAGCAGTACTTC
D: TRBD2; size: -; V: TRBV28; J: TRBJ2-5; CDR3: CASSFLAGGRETQYF; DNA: TGTGCCAGCAGTTTCCTAGCGGGGGGGCGAGAGACCCAGTACTTC
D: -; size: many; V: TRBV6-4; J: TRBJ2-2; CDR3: CASSASNTGELFF; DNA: TGTGCCAGCAGTGCTTCGAACACCGGGGAGCTGTTTTTT
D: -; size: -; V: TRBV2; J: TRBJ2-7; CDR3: CASSERAGSNEQYF; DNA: TGTGCCAGCAGTGAAAGGGCAGGGTCCAACGAGCAGTACTTC
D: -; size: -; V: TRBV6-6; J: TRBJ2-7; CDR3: CASSWGDSPYEQYF; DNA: TGTGCCAGCAGTTGGGGGGACAGCCCCTACGAGCAGTACTTC
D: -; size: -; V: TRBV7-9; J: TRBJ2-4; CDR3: CASSLVLIGGAKNIQYF; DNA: TGTGCCAGCAGCTTAGTTCTCATCGGGGGCGCGAAAAACATTCAGTACTTC
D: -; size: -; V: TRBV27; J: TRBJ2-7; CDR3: CASSFSEAVLYEQYF; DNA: TGTGCCAGCAGTTTTTCCGAGGCTGTATTATACGAGCAGTACTTC
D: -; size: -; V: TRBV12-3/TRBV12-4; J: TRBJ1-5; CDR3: CASSPFRKSNQPQHF; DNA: TGTGCCAGCAGTCCGTTTAGGAAAAGCAATCAGCCCCAGCATTTT